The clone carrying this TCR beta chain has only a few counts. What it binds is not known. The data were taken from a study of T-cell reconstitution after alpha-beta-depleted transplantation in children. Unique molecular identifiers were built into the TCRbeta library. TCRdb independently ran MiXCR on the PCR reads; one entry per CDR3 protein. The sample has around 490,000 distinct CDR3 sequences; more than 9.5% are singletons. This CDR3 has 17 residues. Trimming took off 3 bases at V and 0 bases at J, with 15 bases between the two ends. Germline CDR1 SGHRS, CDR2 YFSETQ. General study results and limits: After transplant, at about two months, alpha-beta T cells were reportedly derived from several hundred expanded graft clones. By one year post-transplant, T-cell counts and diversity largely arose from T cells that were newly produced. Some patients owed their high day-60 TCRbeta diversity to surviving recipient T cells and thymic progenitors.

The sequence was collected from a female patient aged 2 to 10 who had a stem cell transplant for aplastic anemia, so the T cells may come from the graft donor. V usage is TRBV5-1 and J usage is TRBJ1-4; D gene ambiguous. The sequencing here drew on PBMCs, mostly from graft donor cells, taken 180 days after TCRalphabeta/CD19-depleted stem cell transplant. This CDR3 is CASSYDPTLTTNEKLFF. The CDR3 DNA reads TGCGCCAGCAGCTACGACCCGACCTTAACAACTAATGAAAAACTGTTTTTT.